These T cell receptor beta chains were read from a single sample in a study of blood T cell repertoires in COVID-19. Assay used: immunoSEQ multiplex PCR; TCRdb lists only in-frame clones, some missing. The sample lists 84,000 or so clones; more than 60% were seen once. Sequencing was carried out using peripheral blood. Receptors were obtained from a human donor in a cohort sampled during active COVID-19. CDR3s include the opening cysteine and the closing phenylalanine or tryptophan. D genes are given only for firm matches. The size of a clone is reported for some rows only, either as once, few or many, or as a class for expanded clones.

clone_size,d_call,v_call,j_call,cdr3_nt,cdr3_aa
-,-,TRBV19,TRBJ1-1,TGTGCCAGTAGTCAAGTCCGGGGCACTGAAGCTTTCTTT,CASSQVRGTEAFF
-,-,TRBV27,TRBJ1-1,TGTGCCAGCAGTTTTAGTCAGGGGACCACTGAAGCTTTCTTT,CASSFSQGTTEAFF
-,TRBD1,TRBV2,TRBJ1-2,TGTGCCAGCAGTGAGACAGGGTTCAGCGACTATGGCTACACCTTC,CASSETGFSDYGYTF
once,TRBD2,TRBV5-1,TRBJ2-7,TGCGCCAGCAGCTGGGAGGGGAGGTACGAGCAGTACTTC,CASSWEGRYEQYF
-,TRBD1,TRBV27,TRBJ1-6,TGTGCCAGCAGGTCCTACAGGGGTTCACCCCTCCACTTT,CASRSYRGSPLHF
-,-,TRBV19,TRBJ1-1,TGTGCCAGTCATCCCAGGCCGGGGTACACTGAAGCTTTCTTT,CASHPRPGYTEAFF
-,TRBD1,TRBV7-7,TRBJ2-2,TGTGCTAGCAGCACCCGACAGGGGGCTGGCACCGGGGAGCTGTTTTTT,CASSTRQGAGTGELFF
-,TRBD1,TRBV5-6,TRBJ1-2,TGTGCCAGCAGCGGGGACAGGGGACTAAACTATGGCTACACCTTC,CASSGDRGLNYGYTF
-,-,TRBV6-2/TRBV6-3,TRBJ1-2,TGTGCCAGCAGTACGGGAAAGGGATACTTATATGGCTACACCTTC,CASSTGKGYLYGYTF
-,-,TRBV7-2,TRBJ2-5,TGTGCCAGCAGCCCAACAGGGTCGTGGGAGACCCAGTACTTC,CASSPTGSWETQYF
-,TRBD2,TRBV7-3,TRBJ2-5,TGTGCCAGCAGCCCGACTAGCATTAGGGAGACCCAGTACTTC,CASSPTSIRETQYF
-,TRBD1,TRBV27,TRBJ2-7,TGTGCCAGCAGTGTTTTAGGGACAGGGTCCTACGAGCAGTACTTC,CASSVLGTGSYEQYF
-,TRBD1,TRBV6-2/TRBV6-3,TRBJ1-2,TGTGCCAGCAGTTCATGGGACAGATACCTCTATGGCTACACCTTC,CASSSWDRYLYGYTF
-,-,TRBV7-9,TRBJ1-2,TGTGCCAGCAGCGACCGCGGGGGTCCCTATGGCTACACCTTC,CASSDRGGPYGYTF
once,TRBD1,TRBV6-2/TRBV6-3,TRBJ2-7,TGTGCCAGCAGTTACCCCCGGGACAGGGGGCTATCCTACGAGCAGTACTTC,CASSYPRDRGLSYEQYF
-,TRBD2,TRBV5-1,TRBJ2-7,TGCGCCAGCAGCTTGGCGGGGGGGGTGCCCTACGAGCAGTACTTC,CASSLAGGVPYEQYF
-,-,TRBV7-2,TRBJ1-5,TGTGCCAGCAGCTGGCGGGGCAGAAATAGCAATCAGCCCCAGCATTTT,CASSWRGRNSNQPQHF
few,-,TRBV6-2/TRBV6-3,TRBJ2-3,TGTGCCAGCAGTTACGGGCGGGTGATCACAGATACGCAGTATTTT,CASSYGRVITDTQYF
-,-,TRBV7-2,TRBJ1-1,TGTGCCAGCAGCTTAGGGTACAGAGCTGATGGAGCTTTCTTT,CASSLGYRADGAFF
-,TRBD1,TRBV5-1,TRBJ2-2,TGCGCCAGCGAAGGACAGGGGAACACCGGGGAGCTGTTTTTT,CASEGQGNTGELFF
few,TRBD1,TRBV10-3,TRBJ2-3,TGTGCCATCAGGACGACAGGGGGCAGGGGGCAGATAGATACGCAGTATTTT,CAIRTTGGRGQIDTQYF
-,-,TRBV7-9,TRBJ2-5,TGTGCCAGCAGCTACGACAGAAAAGAGACCCAGTACTTC,CASSYDRKETQYF
-,-,TRBV19,TRBJ2-7,TGTGCCAGTGCTGGGGAGACTGTATACGAGCAGTACTTC,CASAGETVYEQYF
-,TRBD1,TRBV19,TRBJ2-3,TGTGCCAGTAGCCACCGGGACAGGGTAAGAGATACGCAGTATTTT,CASSHRDRVRDTQYF
-,TRBD2,TRBV7-9,TRBJ2-6,TGTGCCAGCAGCTCGATAGCGGGAGGGCACTCTGGGGCCAACGTCCTGACTTTC,CASSSIAGGHSGANVLTF
-,TRBD1,TRBV12-3/TRBV12-4,TRBJ2-7,TGTGCCAGCAGCCCCGCAGGGGGCTTCGAGCAGTACTTC,CASSPAGGFEQYF
-,TRBD1,TRBV6-2/TRBV6-3,TRBJ2-7,TGTGCCAGCAGTTACCTTACAGGGGCCGAGCAGTACTTC,CASSYLTGAEQYF
-,-,TRBV7-6,TRBJ2-7,TGTGCCAGCAGCCCGCTAGCGGGTGCGGCAGGGGGTAAGGTAACGGAGCAGTACTTC,CASSPLAGAAGGKVTEQYF
-,TRBD2,TRBV27,TRBJ2-7,TGTGCCAGCAGTACCTTAGCGGGAGGGATTGGGAGCGAGCAGTACTTC,CASSTLAGGIGSEQYF
few,TRBD1,TRBV3-1/TRBV3-2,TRBJ2-7,TGTGCCAGCAGCCACCCGGCAGGACAGGGCTACGAGCAGTACTTC,CASSHPAGQGYEQYF